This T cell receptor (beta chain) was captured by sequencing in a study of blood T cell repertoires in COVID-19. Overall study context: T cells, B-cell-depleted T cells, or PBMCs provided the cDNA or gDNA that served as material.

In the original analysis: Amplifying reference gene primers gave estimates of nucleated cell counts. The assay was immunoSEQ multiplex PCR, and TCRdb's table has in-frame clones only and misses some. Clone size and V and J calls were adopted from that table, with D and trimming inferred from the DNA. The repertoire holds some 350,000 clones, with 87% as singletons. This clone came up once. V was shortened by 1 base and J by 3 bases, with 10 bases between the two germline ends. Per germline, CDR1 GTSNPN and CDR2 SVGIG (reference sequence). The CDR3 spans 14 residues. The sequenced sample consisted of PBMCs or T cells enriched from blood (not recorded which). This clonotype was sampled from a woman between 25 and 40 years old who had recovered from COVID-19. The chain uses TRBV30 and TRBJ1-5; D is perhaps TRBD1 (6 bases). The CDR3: CAWSGPGDNQPQHF. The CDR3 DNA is TGTGCCTGGAGTGGCCCAGGGGACAATCAGCCCCAGCATTTT.